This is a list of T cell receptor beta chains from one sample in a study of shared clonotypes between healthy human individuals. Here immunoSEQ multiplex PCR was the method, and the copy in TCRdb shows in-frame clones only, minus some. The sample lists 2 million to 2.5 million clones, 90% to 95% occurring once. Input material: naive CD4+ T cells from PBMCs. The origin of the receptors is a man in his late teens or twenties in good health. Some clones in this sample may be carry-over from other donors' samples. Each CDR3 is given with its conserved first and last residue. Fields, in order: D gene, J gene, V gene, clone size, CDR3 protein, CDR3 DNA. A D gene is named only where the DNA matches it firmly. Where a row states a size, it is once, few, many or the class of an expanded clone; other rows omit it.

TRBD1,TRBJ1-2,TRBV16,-,CASSPRDRGSDGYTF,TGTGCCAGCAGCCCGCGGGACAGGGGATCGGATGGCTACACCTTC
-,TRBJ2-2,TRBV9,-,CASSVGGTGELFF,TGTGCCAGCAGCGTCGGGGGCACCGGGGAGCTGTTTTTT
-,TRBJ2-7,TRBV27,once,CASSLSDSRGRSYEQYF,TGTGCCAGCAGTTTATCTGATAGTCGGGGGCGGTCCTACGAGCAGTACTTC
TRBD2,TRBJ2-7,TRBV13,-,CASSLRLSVAGGWGLSEQYF,TGTGCCAGCAGCTTACGGCTTAGCGTAGCGGGAGGATGGGGCCTAAGCGAGCAGTACTTC
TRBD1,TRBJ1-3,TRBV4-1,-,CASSQTTGDFSGNTIYF,TGCGCCAGCAGCCAAACTACAGGGGATTTCTCTGGAAACACCATATATTTT
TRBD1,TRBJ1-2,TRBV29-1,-,CSGTTGPGYTF,TGCAGCGGGACGACAGGGCCTGGCTACACCTTC
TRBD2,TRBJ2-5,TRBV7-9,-,CASSLFTGRLAGEETQYF,TGTGCCAGCAGTCTTTTTACGGGGAGACTAGCGGGAGAGGAGACCCAGTACTTC
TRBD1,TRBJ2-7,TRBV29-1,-,CSVALGGAADEQYF,TGCAGCGTTGCGTTAGGGGGCGCCGCTGACGAGCAGTACTTC
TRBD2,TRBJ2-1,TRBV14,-,CASSQGGGAGVPYNEQFF,TGTGCCAGCAGCCAAGGGGGTGGAGCGGGAGTGCCCTACAATGAGCAGTTCTTC
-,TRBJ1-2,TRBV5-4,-,CASSLARRVVDGYTF,TGTGCCAGCAGCTTGGCCCGCAGGGTCGTTGATGGCTACACCTTC
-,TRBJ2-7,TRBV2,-,CASSEYLRMYEQYF,TGTGCCAGCAGTGAATATCTCAGGATGTACGAGCAGTACTTC
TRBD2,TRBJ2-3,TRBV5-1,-,CASSLPVSGSPDTQYF,TGCGCCAGCAGCTTGCCGGTTAGCGGGAGTCCAGATACGCAGTATTTT
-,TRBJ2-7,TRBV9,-,CASSPSWLADTYEQYF,TGTGCCAGCAGCCCCTCTTGGTTAGCGGACACCTACGAGCAGTACTTC
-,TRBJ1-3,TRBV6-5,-,CASSPTGNTIYF,TGTGCCAGCAGCCCGACAGGAAACACCATATATTTT
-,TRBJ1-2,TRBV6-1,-,CASSEAGTGRDGYTF,TGTGCCAGCAGCGAAGCAGGTACAGGGAGGGATGGCTACACCTTC
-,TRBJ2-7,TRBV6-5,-,CASSYGGSAYEQYF,TGTGCCAGCAGTTACGGGGGTTCGGCCTACGAGCAGTACTTC
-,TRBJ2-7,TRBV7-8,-,CASSFGRGYEQYF,TGTGCCAGCAGCTTCGGCAGGGGCTACGAGCAGTACTTC
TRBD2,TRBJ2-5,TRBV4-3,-,CASSQEYQREVWETQYF,TGCGCCAGCAGCCAAGAGTACCAGCGGGAGGTTTGGGAGACCCAGTACTTC
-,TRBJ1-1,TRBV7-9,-,CASSHFRTAMNTEAFF,TGTGCCAGCAGCCACTTTCGGACAGCCATGAACACTGAAGCTTTCTTT
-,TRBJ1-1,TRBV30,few,CAWSGRTAGGEAFF,TGTGCCTGGAGTGGGCGGACAGCGGGGGGTGAAGCTTTCTTT
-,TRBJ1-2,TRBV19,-,CASSIDPIAQTSYGYTF,TGTGCCAGTAGTATAGATCCCATTGCTCAAACCTCCTATGGCTACACCTTC
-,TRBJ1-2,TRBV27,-,CASSPRRGEGYGYTF,TGTGCCAGCAGTCCCAGAAGAGGGGAGGGGTATGGCTACACCTTC
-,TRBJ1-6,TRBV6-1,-,CASSLIGNSPLHF,TGTGCCAGCAGTTTAATTGGGAATTCACCCCTCCACTTT
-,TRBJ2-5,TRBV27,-,CASSLSPETQYF,TGTGCCAGCAGTTTATCTCCAGAGACCCAGTACTTC
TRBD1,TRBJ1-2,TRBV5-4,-,CASSSRQGVGYTF,TGTGCCAGCAGCTCTCGACAGGGGGTTGGCTACACCTTC
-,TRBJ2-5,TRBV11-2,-,CASSFTAQETQYF,TGTGCCAGCAGCTTTACAGCACAAGAGACCCAGTACTTC
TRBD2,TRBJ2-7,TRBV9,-,CASSPRGLAGGSEQYF,TGTGCCAGCAGCCCACGAGGACTAGCGGGAGGAAGCGAGCAGTACTTC
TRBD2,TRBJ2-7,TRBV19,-,CASSTRTSGSGEQYF,TGTGCCAGTAGTACCAGGACTAGCGGGAGTGGCGAGCAGTACTTC
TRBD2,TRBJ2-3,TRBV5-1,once,CASSSGTSVTLLWYTQYF,TGCGCCAGCAGCTCGGGGACTAGCGTCACCCTTTTGTGGTATACGCAGTATTTT
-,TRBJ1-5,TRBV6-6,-,CASSYEGRENQPQHF,TGTGCCAGCAGTTACGAAGGGAGGGAAAATCAGCCCCAGCATTTT
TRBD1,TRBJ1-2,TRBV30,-,CAWNPDRGDGYTF,TGTGCCTGGAACCCGGACAGGGGCGATGGCTACACCTTC
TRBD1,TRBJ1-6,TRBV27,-,CASSLGTDSPLHF,TGTGCCAGCAGCCTCGGGACAGATTCACCCCTCCACTTT
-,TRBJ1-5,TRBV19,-,CASSSGALINQPQHF,TGTGCCAGTAGTAGTGGGGCTCTGATCAATCAGCCCCAGCATTTT
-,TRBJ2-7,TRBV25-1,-,CASSEYGRDEQYF,TGTGCCAGCAGTGAATATGGCCGGGACGAGCAGTACTTC
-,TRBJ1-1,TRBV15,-,CATSYDDRLSTEAFF,TGTGCCACCAGTTACGACGATCGGTTGAGTACTGAAGCTTTCTTT
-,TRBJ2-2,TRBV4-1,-,CASSPLGGFDTGELFF,TGCGCCAGCAGCCCCTTAGGAGGGTTTGACACCGGGGAGCTGTTTTTT
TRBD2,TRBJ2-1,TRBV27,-,CASSPLAGASYNEQFF,TGTGCCAGCAGTCCTCTAGCGGGCGCTTCCTACAATGAGCAGTTCTTC
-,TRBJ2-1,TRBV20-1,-,CSASVREEQFF,TGCAGTGCTAGTGTTAGGGAAGAGCAGTTCTTC
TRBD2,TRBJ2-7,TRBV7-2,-,CASSLAGGEQYF,TGTGCCAGCAGCTTAGCCGGGGGGGAGCAGTACTTC